This T cell receptor (beta chain) was identified during a study of shared T cell receptors in the human thymus. In regard to this clone: Distinct nucleotide sequences in the sample also encode this CDR3.

Libraries were prepared by immunoSEQ multiplex PCR; TCRdb keeps only in-frame clonotypes and omits some of them. The sample includes approximately 760,000 clones, approximately 85% of them seen just once. These same data were also listed under a study on human thymus T cells. Per that study: Across thymic and blood repertoires, the usage of V and J genes appeared to be biased. Unrelated individuals reportedly shared highly overlapping thymic TCR repertoires.

The source of this sequence is a girl less than two years old with a congenital heart defect. The sample consisted of thymocytes.

CDR3 protein: CASSGGQGNTEAFF. CDR3 in DNA: TGCGCCAGCAGCGGGGGACAGGGGAACACTGAAGCTTTCTTT. The chain couples TRBV5-1 to TRBJ1-1; 9 bases align to TRBD1. The germline V gene encodes CDR1 SGHRS and CDR2 YFSETQ. This CDR3 contains 14 residues. V lost 4 bases and J lost 1; bases outside the gene matches: 2.